This T cell receptor (beta chain) was recovered during a study of T cell repertoires in cytomegalovirus infection. At the level of the study: CMV infection plus the matching HLA type was flagged by public TCR beta signatures. General study findings and limits: HLA-C-restricted TCR beta clonotypes specific for CMV led the ex vivo response. Cumulative frequency of public TCR beta families picked out carriers of CMV plus the relevant HLA.

Notes on this clonotype: Antigen: not known.

From the reads, TCRdb called clonotypes with MiXCR, one entry per CDR3 protein. Found here are some 700,000 distinct CDR3 sequences, 35% to 45% of them singletons; the top ten hold about 2.8%. The receptor comes from a human donor in good health (CMV status not recorded). Some clones in this sample may be carry-over from other donors' samples. The source material was PBMCs.

CDR3 protein: CASGFSGGTGAGYTF. DNA for the CDR3: TGTGCCAGCGGATTTTCGGGAGGGACTGGGGCTGGCTACACCTTC. This chain joins TRBV3-1 and TRBJ1-2; D is perhaps TRBD1 (5 bases). Per germline, CDR1 LGHDT and CDR2 YNNKEL (reference sequence). This CDR3 is built from 15 residues. Trimming stripped 8 bases from V and 7 bases from J, with 23 bases between.